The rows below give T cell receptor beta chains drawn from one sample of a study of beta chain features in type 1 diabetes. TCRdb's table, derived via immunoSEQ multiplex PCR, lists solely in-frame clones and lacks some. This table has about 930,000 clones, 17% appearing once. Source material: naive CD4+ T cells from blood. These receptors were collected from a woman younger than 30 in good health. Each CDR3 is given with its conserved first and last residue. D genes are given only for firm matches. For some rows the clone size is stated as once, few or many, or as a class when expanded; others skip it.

DNA: TGTGCCAGTAGTATATGGGGGGGAGAGACCCAGTACTTC
CDR3: CASSIWGGETQYF
J: TRBJ2-5
D: TRBD2
size: -
V: TRBV19

DNA: TGTGCCAGCAGCCAGACGGGAGCCCTGACCACTGAAGCTTTCTTT
CDR3: CASSQTGALTTEAFF
J: TRBJ1-1
D: -
size: -
V: TRBV14

DNA: TGCGCCAGCAGCACTTGGGACAGGACGAACACTGAAGCTTTCTTT
CDR3: CASSTWDRTNTEAFF
J: TRBJ1-1
D: TRBD1
size: few
V: TRBV5-1

DNA: TGCGCCAGCAGCCAAGACCGCGCTTCGTTCTATGGCTACACCTTC
CDR3: CASSQDRASFYGYTF
J: TRBJ1-2
D: -
size: few
V: TRBV4-3

DNA: TGTGCCAGCAGCGAGACTAGCGGGAGGTGGGGGGTGAATGAGCAGTTCTTC
CDR3: CASSETSGRWGVNEQFF
J: TRBJ2-1
D: TRBD2
size: few
V: TRBV11-2

DNA: TGTGCCAGCAGCAAATCCCACACTAACTATGGCTACACCTTC
CDR3: CASSKSHTNYGYTF
J: TRBJ1-2
D: -
size: -
V: TRBV21-1

DNA: TGTGCCAGCAGCAAAATGAGGGACTACATCACAGATACGCAGTATTTT
CDR3: CASSKMRDYITDTQYF
J: TRBJ2-3
D: TRBD2
size: -
V: TRBV13

DNA: TGTGCCAGCAGCTTAGCGGGTAGCCCTTCCTACAATGAGCAGTTCTTC
CDR3: CASSLAGSPSYNEQFF
J: TRBJ2-1
D: -
size: few
V: TRBV7-2

DNA: TGCAGCGTTGAAGGCCTTGGGGGCGCTTATGGCTACACCTTC
CDR3: CSVEGLGGAYGYTF
J: TRBJ1-2
D: -
size: few
V: TRBV29-1

DNA: TGTGCCAGTAGTAGGGAGATTGGATATGGCTACACCTTC
CDR3: CASSREIGYGYTF
J: TRBJ1-2
D: -
size: few
V: TRBV19

DNA: TGTGCCAGTAGTATCGTCGGGGCGGCCGTTGAGCAGTTCTTC
CDR3: CASSIVGAAVEQFF
J: TRBJ2-1
D: -
size: many
V: TRBV19

DNA: TGTGCCAGCAGCCCCCGGACAGGGGGCGAGACCCAGTACTTC
CDR3: CASSPRTGGETQYF
J: TRBJ2-5
D: TRBD1
size: -
V: TRBV7-3

DNA: TGTGCCAGTAGTATAGTCGGGCTAGCAGGGGAGACCCAGTACTTC
CDR3: CASSIVGLAGETQYF
J: TRBJ2-5
D: -
size: -
V: TRBV19

DNA: TGTGCCAGCACCTCGGTGTCCGGGACAGGATACAATGAGCAGTTCTTC
CDR3: CASTSVSGTGYNEQFF
J: TRBJ2-1
D: TRBD1
size: -
V: TRBV28

DNA: TGTGCCAGCAGCTTCCGGCCGCCACCAGATACGCAGTATTTT
CDR3: CASSFRPPPDTQYF
J: TRBJ2-3
D: -
size: few
V: TRBV7-2

DNA: TGTGCCAGCAGTTCCCAGGCCTACAATGAGCAGTTCTTC
CDR3: CASSSQAYNEQFF
J: TRBJ2-1
D: -
size: -
V: TRBV7-3

DNA: TGTGCCAGCAGCTCGGGGGACAGGGGAAATTCACCCCTCCACTTT
CDR3: CASSSGDRGNSPLHF
J: TRBJ1-6
D: TRBD1
size: -
V: TRBV9

DNA: TGTGCCAGCAGCTTTAGTAATGAGCAGTTCTTC
CDR3: CASSFSNEQFF
J: TRBJ2-1
D: -
size: few
V: TRBV5-6

DNA: TGTGCCAGCAGCCTGGACAGGGCCGGCTACAATGAGCAGTTCTTC
CDR3: CASSLDRAGYNEQFF
J: TRBJ2-1
D: TRBD1
size: few
V: TRBV11-1

DNA: TGTGCCAGCAGCGCAGTCACTAGCGGGAGGCTTAATGAGCAGTTCTTC
CDR3: CASSAVTSGRLNEQFF
J: TRBJ2-1
D: TRBD2
size: -
V: TRBV7-8

DNA: TGCGCCAGCAGCCTTAAGGGGTTTTGGTCTTTGGATGAGCAGTTCTTC
CDR3: CASSLKGFWSLDEQFF
J: TRBJ2-1
D: -
size: -
V: TRBV5-1

DNA: TGTGCCAGCAGTCGTAGCGGGACCTCTGAGCAGTTCTTC
CDR3: CASSRSGTSEQFF
J: TRBJ2-1
D: TRBD2
size: few
V: TRBV7-3

DNA: TGTGCCAGCAGCCTACTCTTCACCGGGGAGCTGTTTTTT
CDR3: CASSLLFTGELFF
J: TRBJ2-2
D: -
size: -
V: TRBV7-2

DNA: TGCAGTGCTAGTGCCGTATACGAGCAGTACTTC
CDR3: CSASAVYEQYF
J: TRBJ2-7
D: -
size: -
V: TRBV20-1

DNA: TGTGCCAGCAGCTTAAGGGACGTTCCCACAGATACGCAGTATTTT
CDR3: CASSLRDVPTDTQYF
J: TRBJ2-3
D: -
size: -
V: TRBV7-3

DNA: TGTGCCAGCAGTTTCTCCCCCACCCCGGGGCAGTACTTC
CDR3: CASSFSPTPGQYF
J: TRBJ2-7
D: -
size: -
V: TRBV28

DNA: TGCGCCAGCAGCTTGAGTCTAGCGGGATCTAATGAGCAGTTCTTC
CDR3: CASSLSLAGSNEQFF
J: TRBJ2-1
D: TRBD2
size: -
V: TRBV5-1

DNA: TGTGCCAGTTCCCCACGGGTCCGGGATCAGCCCCAGCATTTT
CDR3: CASSPRVRDQPQHF
J: TRBJ1-5
D: -
size: few
V: TRBV19

DNA: TGTGCCAGCAAAGATGACAGGGGATACTACGAGCAGTACTTC
CDR3: CASKDDRGYYEQYF
J: TRBJ2-7
D: TRBD1
size: few
V: TRBV7-2

DNA: TGCGCCAGCAGCCAAGGAACGGGGAGAAGCTACACCTTC
CDR3: CASSQGTGRSYTF
J: TRBJ1-2
D: -
size: few
V: TRBV4-3

DNA: TGTGCCAGCACTTACGGCGGCGGCGCCACAGATACGCAGTATTTT
CDR3: CASTYGGGATDTQYF
J: TRBJ2-3
D: -
size: -
V: TRBV9

DNA: TGTGCCAGCAGCTCCATACAGCGGAATGAGCAGTTCTTC
CDR3: CASSSIQRNEQFF
J: TRBJ2-1
D: -
size: few
V: TRBV7-2

DNA: TGTGCCAGCAGCCAATCTGCGCCTAGCGGGTCCGAGCAGTACTTC
CDR3: CASSQSAPSGSEQYF
J: TRBJ2-7
D: TRBD2
size: -
V: TRBV16

DNA: TGCAGCGTAGGGAGGGCCCAAGAGACCCAGTACTTC
CDR3: CSVGRAQETQYF
J: TRBJ2-5
D: TRBD2
size: -
V: TRBV29-1

DNA: TGTGCCAGCAGCTTAGGGACTAGCGGGATCGGATTTGAGACCCAGTACTTC
CDR3: CASSLGTSGIGFETQYF
J: TRBJ2-5
D: TRBD2
size: -
V: TRBV7-3

DNA: TGCGCCAGCAGTGAGAGTGCCCACAGGGGTGGCTACACCTTC
CDR3: CASSESAHRGGYTF
J: TRBJ1-2
D: TRBD1
size: -
V: TRBV10-2

DNA: TGTGCCAGCAGACACGGGGACAGGGATCAGCCCCAGCATTTT
CDR3: CASRHGDRDQPQHF
J: TRBJ1-5
D: TRBD1
size: -
V: TRBV6-6

DNA: TGTGCCAGCAGCTTTCTCTCCGGCGAGCAGTACTTC
CDR3: CASSFLSGEQYF
J: TRBJ2-7
D: -
size: -
V: TRBV7-9

DNA: TGTGCCAGCAGTTTCTTTCGGACTAGCGGGAGTAATGAGCAGTTCTTC
CDR3: CASSFFRTSGSNEQFF
J: TRBJ2-1
D: TRBD2
size: few
V: TRBV28

DNA: TGTGCCAGCTCACCACGCGTGCTGGTTGACGAGCAGTACTTC
CDR3: CASSPRVLVDEQYF
J: TRBJ2-7
D: -
size: few
V: TRBV18

DNA: TGTGCCAGCAACAACGACAGGGGGAACACTGAAGCTTTCTTT
CDR3: CASNNDRGNTEAFF
J: TRBJ1-1
D: TRBD1
size: few
V: TRBV9

DNA: TGTGCCAGCAGCAAAAGGGACTTGGGCATTCAGTACTTC
CDR3: CASSKRDLGIQYF
J: TRBJ2-4
D: -
size: -
V: TRBV21-1